Shown below are 14 T cell receptor beta chains from a single sample sequenced in a study of blood T cell repertoires in COVID-19. Profiling relied on immunoSEQ multiplex PCR, and the TCRdb table lists in-frame clones only, not all of them. The sample shows more than 250,000 clones, about nine tenths of them seen only once. The sequencing input was peripheral blood. Receptor source: a man in his fifties or sixties with active or convalescent COVID-19.

The chain links TRBV11-2 to TRBJ2-5, with D perhaps TRBD1 (6 bases). Germline V CDR1 and CDR2: SGHAT, FQNNGV. The CDR3 is made up of 13 amino acids. Trimming cost V 1 base and J 5 bases, with 8 bases left between them. CDR3 bases: TGTGCCAGCAGCTTAGGAACAGGGGAGACCCAGTACTTC. Protein product: CASSLGTGETQYF.

This rearrangement joins TRBV21-1 to TRBJ2-1; TRBD2 is the table's D call, not checked against the DNA. TRBV21-1 represents a pseudogene. The CDR3 totals 17 residues. CDR3 nucleotide sequence: TGTGCCAGCAGCACCCTTTCTAGCGGGGGCCGCTACAATGAGCAGTTCTTC. It translates to CASSTLSSGGRYNEQFF.

V gene TRBV28 combines with J gene TRBJ1-2; TRBD1 aligns across 9 bases. Germline CDR1 reads MDHEN; CDR2 reads SYDVKM. CDR3 length: 14 amino acids. Trimming at V came to 6 bases and at J to 0 bases, leaving 2 bases not matched to a gene. In nucleotides, the CDR3 is TGTGCCAGCAGGGGACAGGGACCTAACTATGGCTACACCTTC. Translated: CASRGQGPNYGYTF.

This chain joins TRBV28 and TRBJ1-1; TRBD1 matches 10 bases. Germline assignment: CDR1 MDHEN and CDR2 SYDVKM. After removal of 5 bases from V and 5 bases from J, the junction contained 8 bases not matched to a gene. This CDR3 has 15 residues. CDR3 protein: CASSPQGTGETEAFF. DNA of the CDR3: TGTGCCAGCAGTCCTCAAGGGACAGGGGAAACTGAAGCTTTCTTT.

The chain recombines TRBV7-2 with TRBJ1-4, with 7 bases matching TRBD1. The CDR3 runs to 16 residues. Germline CDR1 and CDR2: SGHTA and FQGNSA. V shed 7 bases and J 8 bases; nucleotides not matched to a gene: 16. The CDR3 protein is CASTQQGMGSGEKLFF. The DNA of the CDR3 is TGTGCCAGCACCCAACAGGGGATGGGGTCGGGAGAAAAACTGTTTTTT.

The rearrangement links TRBV24-1 to TRBJ2-4; D perhaps matches TRBD2 (7 bases). Germline CDR1 is KGHDR and CDR2 is SFDVKD. The CDR3 sequence is 14 residues long. Trimming shortened V by 4 bases and J by 5 bases, and 11 bases separated the two germline ends. In DNA, the CDR3 is TGTGCCACCAGTGACCCCGGGGGGCAAAACATTCAGTACTTC. Translation gives CATSDPGGQNIQYF.

The J gene is TRBJ2-2, the V gene TRBV28; possibly TRBD1 for D (6 bases). Germline V gene sequence: CDR1 MDHEN, CDR2 SYDVKM. Trimming pared 1 base from V and 0 bases from J, leaving 9 bases between. The CDR3 is 16 amino acids. This chain's CDR3 is CASSLFGQSNTGELFF. The CDR3 DNA sequence: TGTGCCAGCAGTTTATTCGGACAGTCGAACACCGGGGAGCTGTTTTTT. The complete variable domain, with remaining parts taken from reference TRBV28 and TRBJ2-2, reads DVKVTQSSRYLVKRTGEKVFLECVQDMDHENMFWYRQDPGLGLRLIYFSYDVKMKEKGDIPEGYSVSREKKERFSLILESASTNQTSMYLCASSLFGQSNTGELFFGEGSRLTVL.

The chain uses TRBV30 and TRBJ2-3; possibly TRBD2 for D (6 bases). V lost 2 bases to trimming and J lost 5 bases, with 11 bases between them. CDR3 size: 13 residues. Germline CDR1 GTSNPN, CDR2 SVGIG (reference sequence). The DNA for the CDR3 is TGTGCCTGGAGTTTAACGGGAGTAGATACGCAGTATTTT. Translated, it gives CAWSLTGVDTQYF.

The chain carries TRBV9 and TRBJ2-7, with a tentative D call TRBD2 (6 bases). Germline CDR1 reads SGDLS; CDR2 reads YYNGEE. This CDR3 is 16 amino acids long. V lost 3 bases, J lost 3 bases, and 19 bases lay in between. This CDR3 is CASSAYSAGTRYEQYF. The CDR3 bases are TGTGCCAGCAGCGCCTATAGTGCGGGAACTCGCTACGAGCAGTACTTC.

The rearrangement joins TRBV2 to TRBJ2-3, with a tentative D call TRBD1 (6 bases). The CDR3 contains 16 residues. Germline V gene sequence: CDR1 SNHLY, CDR2 FYNNEI. Trimming shortened V by 6 bases and J by 0 bases, and 16 bases separated the two germline ends. DNA for the CDR3: TGTGCCAGCAGCCCGACCGGGACATCTAGCACAGATACGCAGTATTTT. The encoded protein is CASSPTGTSSTDTQYF.

J is TRBJ2-1 and V is TRBV7-8; 7 positions match TRBD2. V gave up 5 bases and J gave up 5 bases; unmatched junction bases: 12. The CDR3 length is 16 residues. The germline V gene encodes CDR1 SGHVS and CDR2 FQNEAQ. The CDR3 nucleotides read TGTGCCAGCAGCCCGGGGCGGGAGATACCAAACAATGAGCAGTTCTTC. Its translation: CASSPGREIPNNEQFF.

The rearrangement links TRBV5-4 to TRBJ2-5; 7 nucleotides match TRBD2. V lost 3 bases, J lost 5 bases, and 10 bases stayed unmatched. The germline V gene encodes CDR1 SGHNT and CDR2 YYREEE (reference sequence). This CDR3 spans 15 amino acids. CDR3 protein: CASSWGGSTAETQYF. CDR3 in DNA: TGTGCCAGCAGCTGGGGGGGATCAACGGCGGAGACCCAGTACTTC.

CDR3 sequence (DNA): TGTGCCAGCAGCCGAGCCCCCCTAGATGGAGCTTTCTTT. Translation gives CASSRAPLDGAFF. V is TRBV14 and J is TRBJ1-1, with no clear D. Per the germline V gene, CDR1 is SGHDN and CDR2 is FVKESK. This CDR3 contains 13 residues. V was shortened by 4 bases and J by 10 bases, with 16 bases between the two germline ends. Filled out from reference TRBV14 and TRBJ1-1, the complete variable domain reads EAGVTQFPSHSVIEKGQTVTLRCDPISGHDNLYWYRRVMGKEIKFLLHFVKESKQDESGMPNNRFLAERTGGTYSTLKVQPAELEDSGVYFCASSRAPLDGAFFGQGTRLTVV.

The V gene is TRBV7-2, the J gene TRBJ2-2, with a possible D match to TRBD2 (5 bases). Germline V gives CDR1 SGHTA, CDR2 FQGNSA. The CDR3 is 13 amino acids. V was pared by 5 bases and J by 5 bases, with 9 bases between. In DNA, the CDR3 is TGTGCCAGCAGCACGGACTTTACCGGGGAGCTGTTTTTT. Its protein product is CASSTDFTGELFF.